The rows below give T cell receptor beta chains drawn from one sample of a study of Graves' ophthalmopathy and Graves' hyperthyroidism. In TCRdb, the multiplex PCR reads were re-called with MiXCR into one record per CDR3 protein. The data show roughly 170,000 distinct CDR3 sequences, roughly two fifths seen once. The material sequenced was peripheral blood. These receptors all come from a man in his thirties or forties with Graves' ophthalmopathy. Both conserved end residues are part of each CDR3. The order of the fields is CDR3 length, clone size, V gene, J gene, CDR3 protein. Expanded clones are given a class, and other clones once, few, many or no size at all.

13	many	TRBV11-3	TRBJ2-2	CASSLDPTGELFF
16	-	TRBV12-3/TRBV12-4	TRBJ2-5	CASSSRAGGPRETQYF
13	many	TRBV5-1	TRBJ1-1	CASSLDRRVEAFF
15	many	TRBV19	TRBJ2-5	CASSPWGQDQETQYF
15	many	TRBV5-1	TRBJ2-5	CASSPEHRDQETQYF
15	-	TRBV12-3/TRBV12-4	TRBJ2-5	CASTWGNSGSETQYF
15	-	TRBV2	TRBJ2-5	CASSLERGSSETQYF
16	-	TRBV28	TRBJ2-5	CASSSRPVGSRETQYF
13	-	TRBV7-9	TRBJ2-5	CASSLAGWETQYF
16	-	TRBV6-1	TRBJ2-7	CASSRAGLAGVNEQYF
12	many	TRBV6-5	TRBJ1-2	CASSYLGYGYTF
16	many	TRBV19	TRBJ1-5	CASSVSGTDPYQPQHF
13	-	TRBV28	TRBJ1-5	CASSSDRIQPQHF
18	-	TRBV6-2/TRBV6-3	TRBJ2-2	CASSYLSGTGANTGELFF
18	many	TRBV27	TRBJ2-2	CASSLYTSGRANTGELFF
15	-	TRBV7-2	TRBJ2-7	CASAPNGVGRDEQYF
12	-	TRBV6-1	TRBJ2-7	CASTGHRWEQYF
13	many	TRBV28	TRBJ1-2	CASQWTAIDGYTF
16	-	TRBV6-5	TRBJ2-7	CASSYARSGRVGEQYF
13	many	TRBV6-5	TRBJ2-5	CASSYTGGKTQYF
14	once	TRBV27	TRBJ2-2	CASSSDRNTGELFF
12	-	TRBV12-3/TRBV12-4	TRBJ1-1	CASSRWRTEAFF
14	-	TRBV7-6	TRBJ1-2	CASSSGQGGHGYTF
13	-	TRBV7-2	TRBJ1-5	CASSLAPDQPQHF
15	-	TRBV7-9	TRBJ1-2	CASSTGTENNYGYTF
16	few	TRBV28	TRBJ1-2	CASSSPGLPTNYGYTF
17	many	TRBV29-1	TRBJ2-7	CSVVGIAGGRVTYEQYF
14	many	TRBV12-3/TRBV12-4	TRBJ2-2	CASGLQGANGELFF
14	-	TRBV28	TRBJ2-2	CASCSSANTGELFF
15	few	TRBV12-3/TRBV12-4	TRBJ1-2	CASSLGGEGNYGYTF
14	many	TRBV12-3/TRBV12-4	TRBJ2-7	CASSLVQWSDEQYF
14	many	TRBV6-1	TRBJ1-1	CASSEFQGPSEAFF
15	once	TRBV6-2/TRBV6-3	TRBJ2-7	CASGPRGRLRYEQYF
14	-	TRBV10-2	TRBJ2-7	CASMVPTVPYEQYF
11	-	TRBV28	TRBJ1-1	CAVAENTEAFF
14	once	TRBV6-1	TRBJ2-7	CASGLSGRRGEQYF
17	many	TRBV20-1	TRBJ2-5	CSASYSSGRVEQETQYF
13	many	TRBV7-2	TRBJ1-2	CASSPGARYGYTF